This entry is about one T cell receptor beta chain. What it binds is unknown. The data belong to a study of CD8 T cell repertoires and HIV-1 epitope variants. About the study: Each of Twenty-five Gag and Nef epitope peptides stimulated a separate culture. Study conclusions and caveats: This assay reports beta chains of antigen-expanded cells, not T cell function.

Germline loops: CDR1 SGHTA, CDR2 FQGNSA. The CDR3 contains 15 residues. Between the trimmed V and J ends, which lost 5 bases and 2 bases, there was a span of 14 bases. Sequencing used immunoSEQ multiplex PCR; TCRdb keeps in-frame clones, though not all of them. The sample has 4,900 or so clones, about 70% seen once. The J gene is TRBJ2-3, the V gene TRBV7-2, with D possibly being TRBD2 (5 bases). Specimen: cultured CD8+ T cells derived from PBMCs. This clonotype was obtained from a male donor with HIV. CDR3 in DNA: TGTGCCAGCAGCCCCACTAGGGCTGCCACAGATACGCAGTATTTT. Translation gives CASSPTRAATDTQYF.